The 4 T cell receptor beta chains in this list originate from one sample, sequenced in a study of OX40 agonist ivuxolimab in advanced cancers. This table comes from immunoSEQ multiplex PCR, and its TCRdb copy is limited to in-frame clones, with some not included. The sample has approximately 75,000 clones, roughly 84% seen once. The source material was CD4+ or CD8+ T cells sorted from blood, sampled in a trial of the OX40 agonist ivuxolimab. These receptors were taken from an adult with an advanced solid tumor such as melanoma, head and neck, liver or kidney cancer.

V usage is TRBV4-2 and J usage is TRBJ2-1; the D gene is possibly TRBD2 (5 bases). Germline CDR1 and CDR2: LGHNA and YNFKEQ. The V and J ends lost 0 bases and 4 bases respectively, with 10 bases between them. This CDR3 comprises 15 residues. The chain's CDR3 is CASSQDKAEYNEQFF. In DNA, the CDR3 is TGTGCCAGCAGCCAAGATAAAGCGGAGTACAATGAGCAGTTCTTC.

The DNA for the CDR3 is TGCGCCAGCAGCCAAGTGGACAGTTTTGGCTACACCTTC. This encodes CASSQVDSFGYTF. V and J are TRBV4-3 and TRBJ1-2; a possible D gene is TRBD1 (6 bases). Germline CDR1 and CDR2: LGHNA and YSLEER. The ends were cut back, 1 base at V and 7 bases at J, with 10 bases in the middle. The CDR3 loop spans 13 amino acids.

J is TRBJ2-7 and V is TRBV19, with 12 nucleotides matching TRBD2. Looked up from germline, CDR1 is LNHDA and CDR2 is SQIVND (reference sequence). The CDR3 is made up of 15 amino acids. The trim removed 4 bases at V and 3 bases at J, leaving 4 bases unmatched. The CDR3 sequence is CASSTSLAGGYEQYF. The CDR3 nucleotides read TGTGCCAGTAGTACCTCACTAGCGGGAGGCTACGAGCAGTACTTC.

The chain carries TRBV5-1 and TRBJ2-7; the D is unclear. The CDR3 spans 14 residues. V lost 4 bases and J lost 0, with 11 bases in between. Germline assignment: CDR1 SGHRS and CDR2 YFSETQ. Here the CDR3 DNA reads TGCGCCAGCAGCGCCGGACGGGCCTCCTACGAGCAGTACTTC. Amino acids: CASSAGRASYEQYF.